The clone carrying this TCR beta chain was seen a handful of times. This record comes from a study of T cells after yellow fever vaccination. Production of TCR cDNA was by 5'RACE template switching, which also added a universal primer site and UMIs. TCRdb reprocessed the 5' RACE reads with MiXCR, giving one entry per CDR3 protein. This sample carries fewer than 85,000 distinct CDR3 sequences, around 7.7% of them seen once, and the ten largest clones take more than 35%. The V and J ends lost 2 bases and 3 bases respectively, with 6 bases between them. Germline values: CDR1 SQVTM, CDR2 ANQGSEA. The length of the CDR3 is 12 residues.

This specimen was CD8+ T cells sorted from PBMCs, taken on the day of the yellow fever booster vaccination. V gene TRBV29-1 combines with J gene TRBJ2-3; D gene unclear. This TCR derives from a man between 25 and 39 years old who received the YFV17D yellow fever vaccine. The CDR3 region is CSVEIGTDTQYF. CDR3 DNA: TGCAGCGTTGAAATCGGAACAGATACGCAGTATTTT.